The 20 T cell receptor beta chains reported below all come from one sample, sequenced in a study of patients and donors after allogeneic stem cell transplantation. Using its own MiXCR run on the RT-PCR reads, TCRdb lists one record per CDR3 protein. The table includes some 960,000 distinct CDR3 sequences, around 17% detected once. The sample comprised blood, either unsorted or a sorted T cell fraction (not recorded which). These receptors were collected from a human donor who was either an allogeneic HSCT recipient or a stem cell or donor lymphocyte infusion donor (not recorded which). It is not recorded whose cells these are; they may come from a transplant donor.

The chain carries TRBV6-2 or TRBV6-3 and TRBJ2-5, with TRBD1 matching 9 bases. Unmatched junction bases numbered 8, after V lost 10 bases and J lost 5 bases. Germline CDR1 and CDR2: MNHEY and SVGEGT. The CDR3 totals 13 residues. The chain's CDR3 is CAIRTGAGETQYF. The DNA of the CDR3 is TGTGCCATCAGGACAGGGGCAGGGGAGACCCAGTACTTC.

This chain uses TRBV6-5 with TRBJ2-2; TRBD2 might be the D (6 bases). From germline, CDR1 is MNHEY and CDR2 SVGAGI. With 0 bases removed from V and 7 bases from J, the gap between germline ends came to 6 bases. This CDR3 is built from 13 residues. CDR3: CASSYSRGGELFF. The CDR3 DNA is TGTGCCAGCAGTTACTCGCGGGGCGGGGAGCTGTTTTTT.

This clonotype was seen a handful of times. V is TRBV4-3 and J is TRBJ1-3, with D uncertain. The germline V gene encodes CDR1 LGHNA and CDR2 YSLEER. The CDR3 contains 15 residues. Trimming pared 4 bases from V and 1 base from J, leaving 11 bases between. The CDR3 region has the DNA TGCGCCAGCAGCCCCCAACGGGTTTCTGGAAACACCATATATTTT. It yields the protein CASSPQRVSGNTIYF.

The chain joins TRBV20-1 to TRBJ2-5; D is uncertain. V lost 0 bases and J 5 bases, leaving 16 bases between the germline ends. Germline CDR1 DFQATT, CDR2 SNEGSKA (reference sequence). This CDR3 spans 15 amino acids. CDR3 protein: CSARDAQDPTETQYF. The CDR3 coding sequence is TGCAGTGCTAGAGATGCCCAGGACCCCACGGAGACCCAGTACTTC.

This clonotype was seen many times. The V call is TRBV12-3 or TRBV12-4, the J call TRBJ1-2; D ambiguous. V lost 5 bases and J lost 4, with 8 bases in between. There are 12 residues in the CDR3. CDR3 loop: CASSTGFYGYTF. In nucleotides, the CDR3 is TGTGCCAGCAGTACTGGGTTCTATGGCTACACCTTC.

The chain uses TRBV5-1 and TRBJ2-5; D gene unclear. Germline assignment: CDR1 SGHRS and CDR2 YFSETQ. The CDR3 contains 15 residues. V dropped 2 bases and J dropped 0 bases, with 11 bases sitting between them. This chain's CDR3 is CASSLSALYQETQYF. In DNA form, the CDR3 reads TGCGCCAGCAGCTTATCAGCCCTGTACCAAGAGACCCAGTACTTC.

This chain uses TRBV15 with TRBJ1-2; D is uncertain. The CDR3 is 15 amino acids. Germline V gives CDR1 LNHNV, CDR2 YYDKDF (reference sequence). V was cut by 0 bases and J by 3 bases, with 11 bases left in between. In nucleotides, the CDR3 is TGTGCCACCAGCAGAGATCTGCTGGGGTACTATGGCTACACCTTC. Its protein product is CATSRDLLGYYGYTF.

The chain has TRBV4-2 and TRBJ2-3, with 10 bases aligning to TRBD2. The CDR3 is 18 amino acids. V lost 0 bases and J lost 1; bases outside the gene matches: 7. The germline V gene has CDR1 LGHNA and CDR2 YNFKEQ. The DNA of the CDR3 is TGTGCCAGCAGCCAAGATTCAGCGGGGGGGCCTCGCACAGATACGCAGTATTTT. This encodes CASSQDSAGGPRTDTQYF.

This chain links TRBV3-1 with TRBJ2-7; possible D gene TRBD2, 6 bases. The V end lost 0 bases, the J end lost 3 bases, and 15 bases lay between the germline ends. The CDR3 contains 16 residues. Germline loops: CDR1 LGHDT, CDR2 YNNKEL (reference sequence). CDR3: CASSQDMGEAYYEQYF. The CDR3 region has the DNA TGTGCCAGCAGCCAAGACATGGGGGAGGCCTACTACGAGCAGTACTTC.

This clonotype was counted many times. The chain has TRBV5-1 and TRBJ1-1; D gene uncertain. V shed 6 bases and J shed 1 base, with 10 bases lying between them. The CDR3 is made up of 13 amino acids. Germline V gene lookup returns CDR1 SGHRS and CDR2 YFSETQ. The CDR3 DNA sequence: TGCGCCAGCACGCCCGGACCGAACACTGAAGCTTTCTTT. Amino acids: CASTPGPNTEAFF.

V usage is TRBV6-1 and J usage is TRBJ2-5, with D possibly being TRBD1 or TRBD2 (6 bases each). CDR1 and CDR2 (germline): MNHNS, SASEGT. Deletions cut 5 bases from V and 3 bases from J, with 13 bases between. This CDR3 is 14 amino acids long. CDR3 sequence (DNA): TGTGCCAGCAGTAAAGAAGGGGGGAAAGAGACCCAGTACTTC. It yields the protein CASSKEGGKETQYF.

The chain couples TRBV6-2 or TRBV6-3 to TRBJ2-1; D is possibly TRBD1 or TRBD2 (6 bases each). The V and J ends lost 8 bases and 0 bases respectively, with 11 bases between them. The CDR3 length is 14 residues. Germline values: CDR1 MNHEY, CDR2 SVGEGT. In DNA form, the CDR3 reads TGTGCCAGCGAAGGGGGGCTCTCCTACAATGAGCAGTTCTTC. This translates into CASEGGLSYNEQFF.

The chain couples TRBV9 to TRBJ2-3, with D unresolved. Germline values: CDR1 SGDLS, CDR2 YYNGEE. The CDR3 is made up of 16 amino acids. V was clipped by 4 bases and J by 0 bases, with 15 bases between them. The CDR3: CASSSRGRLSTDTQYF. The CDR3, as DNA: TGTGCCAGCAGCTCCCGAGGCAGGCTGAGCACAGATACGCAGTATTTT.

This clonotype was seen a handful of times. V gene TRBV5-1 combines with J gene TRBJ1-1; no clear D gene. V lost 1 base to trimming and J lost 8 bases, with 12 bases between them. The CDR3 totals 13 residues. Germline assignment: CDR1 SGHRS and CDR2 YFSETQ. This CDR3 reads CASSLTDISEAFF. CDR3 DNA: TGCGCCAGCAGCTTGACAGACATCTCAGAAGCTTTCTTT.

The CDR3 DNA is TGCGCCAGCAGCCAAGATCCAGCTAGCGGATACAATGAGCAGTTCTTC. As protein: CASSQDPASGYNEQFF. This chain joins TRBV4-3 and TRBJ2-1, with TRBD2 identical over 7 bases. The CDR3 spans 16 residues. The V segment lost 0 bases and the J segment 4 bases; nucleotides outside the gene matches: 6. Germline V lookup: CDR1 LGHNA, CDR2 YSLEER.

CDR3 in amino acids: CASSYKDRGPFNEQFF. CDR3 nucleotide sequence: TGCGCCAGCAGCTACAAGGACAGGGGGCCGTTCAATGAGCAGTTCTTC. The chain has TRBV5-1 and TRBJ2-1; TRBD1 aligns across 11 bases. Per germline, CDR1 SGHRS and CDR2 YFSETQ. The CDR3 totals 16 residues. J gave up 6 bases and V 3 bases, and 8 bases lay outside the gene matches. The full variable domain, its missing parts supplied by reference TRBV5-1 and TRBJ2-1, is KAGVTQTPRYLIKTRGQQVTLSCSPISGHRSVSWYQQTPGQGLQFLFEYFSETQRNKGNFPGRFSGRQFSNSRSEMNVSTLELGDSALYLCASSYKDRGPFNEQFFGPGTRLTVL.

This clonotype was observed a few times. The chain uses TRBV6-5 and TRBJ1-1, with 9 bases aligning to TRBD1. After removal of 1 base from V and 10 bases from J, the junction contained 16 bases not matched to a gene. The CDR3 covers 17 residues. Germline V gene data show CDR1 as MNHEY and CDR2 as SVGAGI. The CDR3 bases are TGTGCCAGCAGTTACTTCATCCGGGACAGGGTTACCGGGGGAGCTTTCTTT. It translates to CASSYFIRDRVTGGAFF.

V is TRBV5-1 and J is TRBJ2-3; TRBD2 matches at 8 bases. Per germline, CDR1 SGHRS and CDR2 YFSETQ. The ends lost 0 bases at V and 1 base at J; junction bases unmatched: 1. There are 15 residues in the CDR3. The CDR3 here is CASSLGTSRTDTQYF. Written as DNA, the CDR3 is TGCGCCAGCAGCTTGGGGACTAGCCGCACAGATACGCAGTATTTT.

V is TRBV6-1 and J is TRBJ1-1, with 9 bases fitting TRBD1. Germline values: CDR1 MNHNS, CDR2 SASEGT. Trimming took 8 bases from V and 3 from J; bases not matched to a gene: 7. CDR3 size: 14 residues. CDR3 loop: CASSQGQGYTEAFF. For the CDR3, the DNA is TGTGCCAGCTCCCAGGGACAGGGCTACACTGAAGCTTTCTTT.

The chain links TRBV3-1 to TRBJ1-2; the D is unclear. The germline gives CDR1 LGHDT, CDR2 YNNKEL (reference sequence). The CDR3 contains 12 residues. Trimming left V 0 bases short and J 9 bases short, with 8 bases between. The CDR3 spells CASSQEGGSYTF. For the CDR3, the DNA is TGTGCCAGCAGCCAAGAAGGCGGGAGCTACACCTTC. The whole variable domain, remainder taken from reference TRBV3-1 and TRBJ1-2, is DTAVSQTPKYLVTQMGNDKSIKCEQNLGHDTMYWYKQDSKKFLKIMFSYNNKELIINETVPNRFSPKSPDKAHLNLHINSLELGDSAVYFCASSQEGGSYTFGSGTRLTVV.